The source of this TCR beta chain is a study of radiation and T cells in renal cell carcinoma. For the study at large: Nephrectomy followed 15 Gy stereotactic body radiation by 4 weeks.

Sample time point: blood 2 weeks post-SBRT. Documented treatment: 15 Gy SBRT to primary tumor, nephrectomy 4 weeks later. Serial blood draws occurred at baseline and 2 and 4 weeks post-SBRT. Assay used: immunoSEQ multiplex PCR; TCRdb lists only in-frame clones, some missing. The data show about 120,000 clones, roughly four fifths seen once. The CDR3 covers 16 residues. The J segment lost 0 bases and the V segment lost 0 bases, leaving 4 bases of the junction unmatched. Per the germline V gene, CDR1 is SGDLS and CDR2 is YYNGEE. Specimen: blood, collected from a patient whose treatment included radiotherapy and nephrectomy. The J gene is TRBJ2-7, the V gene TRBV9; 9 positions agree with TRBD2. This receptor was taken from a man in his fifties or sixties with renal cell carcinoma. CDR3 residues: CASSVGAGGPSYEQYF. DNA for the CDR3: TGTGCCAGCAGCGTAGGGGCGGGAGGGCCCTCCTACGAGCAGTACTTC.